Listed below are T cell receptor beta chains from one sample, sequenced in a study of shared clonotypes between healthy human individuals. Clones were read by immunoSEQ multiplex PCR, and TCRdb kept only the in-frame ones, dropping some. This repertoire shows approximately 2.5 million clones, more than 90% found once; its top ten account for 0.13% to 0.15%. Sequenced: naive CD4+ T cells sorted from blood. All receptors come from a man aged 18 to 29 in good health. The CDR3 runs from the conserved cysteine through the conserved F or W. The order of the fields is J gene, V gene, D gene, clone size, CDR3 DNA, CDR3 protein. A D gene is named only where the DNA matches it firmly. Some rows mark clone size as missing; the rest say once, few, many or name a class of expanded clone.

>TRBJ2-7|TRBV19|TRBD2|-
TGTGCCAGTAGTATCTCGACTAGCGGGTCCTACGAGCAGTACTTC
CASSISTSGSYEQYF
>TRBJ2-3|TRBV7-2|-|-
TGTGCCAGCAGCTGGCGGGACACAGATACGCAGTATTTT
CASSWRDTDTQYF
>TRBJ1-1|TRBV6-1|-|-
TGTGCCAGCAGTGAGGTGGGGACAGAAGCTTTCTTT
CASSEVGTEAFF
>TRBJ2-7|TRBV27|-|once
TGTGCCAGCAGTTCAACCTGGGACCTTCTTTCCGAGCAGTACTTC
CASSSTWDLLSEQYF
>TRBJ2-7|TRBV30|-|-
TGTGCCTGTACCTCGACAGGAGCCTACGAGCAGTACTTC
CACTSTGAYEQYF
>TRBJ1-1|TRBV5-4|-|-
TGTGCCAGCAGCTTTGGTCCGGGGTTGAACACTGAAGCTTTCTTT
CASSFGPGLNTEAFF
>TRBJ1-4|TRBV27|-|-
TGTGCCAGCAGTTTATCCTCCCGCGGGAATGAAAAACTGTTTTTT
CASSLSSRGNEKLFF
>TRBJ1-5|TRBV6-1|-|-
TGTGCCAGCAGTGAATTCGGGATGAATCAGCCCCAGCATTTT
CASSEFGMNQPQHF
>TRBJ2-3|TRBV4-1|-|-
TGCGCCAGCAGCCAAGAGGGGCCAGGGGATACGCAGTATTTT
CASSQEGPGDTQYF
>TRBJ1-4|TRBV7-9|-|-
TGTGCCAGCAGCTCTACCGGGGAATTTAATGAAAAACTGTTTTTT
CASSSTGEFNEKLFF
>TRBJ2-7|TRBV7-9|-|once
TGTGCCAGCAGAGGGGGCTCCTACGAGCAGTACTTC
CASRGGSYEQYF
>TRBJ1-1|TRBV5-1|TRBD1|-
TGCGCCAGCAGCTTTTCCACAGGGGACACTGAAGCTTTCTTT
CASSFSTGDTEAFF
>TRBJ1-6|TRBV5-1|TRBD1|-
TGCGCCAGCAGCTTGGTGACAGGGGAATATTCACCCCTCCACTTT
CASSLVTGEYSPLHF
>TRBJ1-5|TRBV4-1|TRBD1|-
TGCGCCAGCAGCCAAGAAGGAGGGGGCAGCAATCAGCCCCAGCATTTT
CASSQEGGGSNQPQHF
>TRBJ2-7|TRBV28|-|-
TGTGCCAGCAGTTTAGATCTCTCGGCGGACGGCGGCCTCGAGCAGTACTTC
CASSLDLSADGGLEQYF
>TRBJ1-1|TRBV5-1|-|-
TGCGCCAGCAGCTTGGTCCCCGGGACAATGAACACTGAAGCTTTCTTT
CASSLVPGTMNTEAFF
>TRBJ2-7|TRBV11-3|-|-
TGTGCCAGCAGTCGGGGGCCGTACTACGAGCAGTACTTC
CASSRGPYYEQYF
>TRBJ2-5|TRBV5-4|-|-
TGTGCCAGCAGCCTTGGTAGGACTTCAAGGGGAGAGACCCAGTACTTC
CASSLGRTSRGETQYF
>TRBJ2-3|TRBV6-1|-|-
TGTGCCAGCAGTGAAGGTCCCCTAGACGGCACAGATACGCAGTATTTT
CASSEGPLDGTDTQYF
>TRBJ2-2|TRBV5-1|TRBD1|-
TGCGCCAGCAGCTTGACGGGACAGTACACCGGGGAGCTGTTTTTT
CASSLTGQYTGELFF
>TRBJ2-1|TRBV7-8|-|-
TGTGCCAGCAGCTTAGTTGATAGTGAGCAGTTCTTC
CASSLVDSEQFF
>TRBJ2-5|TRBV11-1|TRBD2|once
TGTGCCAGCAGCGACGGGACTAGCGGGGGGGCCAAGAGAGAGACCCAGTACTTC
CASSDGTSGGAKRETQYF
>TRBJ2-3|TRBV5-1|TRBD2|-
TGCGCCAGCAGCTTGGCCTTGGCTGGACTAGGGGCAGATACGCAGTATTTT
CASSLALAGLGADTQYF
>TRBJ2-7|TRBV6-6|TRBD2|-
TGTGCCAGTGTCTATATTAGCGGGAGTACCTACGAGCAGTACTTC
CASVYISGSTYEQYF
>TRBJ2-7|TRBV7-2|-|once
TGTGCCAGCAGCACCCAGGGGAGCGGCGACGAGCAGTACTTC
CASSTQGSGDEQYF
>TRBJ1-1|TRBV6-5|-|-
TGTGCCAGCAGTCTGATTCCGAACACTGAAGCTTTCTTT
CASSLIPNTEAFF
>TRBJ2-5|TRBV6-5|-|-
TGTGCCAGCAGTCACCCACCATCCCAAGAGACCCAGTACTTC
CASSHPPSQETQYF
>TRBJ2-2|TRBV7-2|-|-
TGTGCCAGCAGTTCTAGGGGAGCCGGGGAGCTGTTTTTT
CASSSRGAGELFF
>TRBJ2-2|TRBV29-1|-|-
TGCAGCGTTCGGGTGTGGAACACCGGGGAGCTGTTTTTT
CSVRVWNTGELFF
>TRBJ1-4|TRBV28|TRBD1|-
TGTGCCAGCAGCCCGGCCGGGACAGGGTTTGAAAAACTGTTTTTT
CASSPAGTGFEKLFF
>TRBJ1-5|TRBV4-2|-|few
TGTGCCAGCAGCCAAGAGGGCCCTACGGATCAGCCCCAGCATTTT
CASSQEGPTDQPQHF
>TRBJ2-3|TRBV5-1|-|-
TGCGCCAGCAGCTGGGACAACACAGATACGCAGTATTTT
CASSWDNTDTQYF
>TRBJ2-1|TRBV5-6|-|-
TGTGCCAGCAGCGCGATACTAGCCGTCAATGAGCAGTTCTTC
CASSAILAVNEQFF
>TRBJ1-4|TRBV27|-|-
TGTGCCAGCAGCTCGGTCCTTAATGAAAAACTGTTTTTT
CASSSVLNEKLFF
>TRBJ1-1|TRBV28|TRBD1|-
TGTGCCAGCAGCCCCCCGACAGGGAAGAACACTGAAGCTTTCTTT
CASSPPTGKNTEAFF
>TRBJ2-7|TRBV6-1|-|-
TGTGCCAGCAGTGAAGAGGGTAGCTCCTACGAGCAGTACTTC
CASSEEGSSYEQYF
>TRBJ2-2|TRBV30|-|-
TGTGCCCATGGGAGCCCCGCGAACACCGGGGAGCTGTTTTTT
CAHGSPANTGELFF
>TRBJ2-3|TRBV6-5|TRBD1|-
TGTGCCACCAGGCGGGACAGGGGGACAGATACGCAGTATTTT
CATRRDRGTDTQYF
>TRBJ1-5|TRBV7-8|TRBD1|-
TGTGCCAGCAGCTTAGGACCGGGACAGGTCTTGGTGGCCCAGCATTTT
CASSLGPGQVLVAQHF
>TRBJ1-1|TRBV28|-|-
TGTGCCAGCAGTTTCCAATCAGGGTTTCGAGAAGCTTTCTTT
CASSFQSGFREAFF
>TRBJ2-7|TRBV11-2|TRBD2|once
TGTGCCAGCAGCTTAGGGGGGTTAGCGGGAGGGTCACGCGGGCAGTACTTC
CASSLGGLAGGSRGQYF
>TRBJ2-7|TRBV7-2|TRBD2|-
TGTGCCAGCAGCCGCGGACTAGCGGGATCTACCTACGAGCAGTACTTC
CASSRGLAGSTYEQYF
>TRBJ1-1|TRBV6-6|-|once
TGTGCCTACGGGTCGGAGGAGAACACTGAAGCTTTCTTT
CAYGSEENTEAFF
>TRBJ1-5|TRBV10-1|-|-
TGCGCCAGCAGTGAGATGGGGGTAGGTCAGCCCCAGCATTTT
CASSEMGVGQPQHF
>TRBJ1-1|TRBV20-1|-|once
TGCAGTGCTTCAAGGGGTGGTGAAGCTTTCTTT
CSASRGGEAFF
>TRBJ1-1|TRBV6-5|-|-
TGTGCCAGCAGTAACCTACAGGGTAGGGCTGAAGCTTTCTTT
CASSNLQGRAEAFF
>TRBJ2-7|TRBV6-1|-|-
TGTGCCAGCAGTGAAGGCGGGACTTGGTTCAACGAGCAGTACTTC
CASSEGGTWFNEQYF
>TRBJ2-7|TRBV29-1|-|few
TGCAGCGTTGAGACTTACAGCTCCTACGAGCAGTACTTC
CSVETYSSYEQYF
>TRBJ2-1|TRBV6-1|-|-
TGTGCCAGCAGTGAACAGGGAAGACGGTACAATGAGCAGTTCTTC
CASSEQGRRYNEQFF
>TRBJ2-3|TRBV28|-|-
TGTGCCAGCAGTTTATTTAGCGTAAGCACAGATACGCAGTATTTT
CASSLFSVSTDTQYF
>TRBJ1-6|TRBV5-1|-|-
TGCGCCAGCAGCTTGGAGGGGTCATATAATTCACCCCTCCACTTT
CASSLEGSYNSPLHF
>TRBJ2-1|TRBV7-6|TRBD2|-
TGTGCCAGCAGCCCGAGCGGGATCTCCTACAATGAGCAGTTCTTC
CASSPSGISYNEQFF
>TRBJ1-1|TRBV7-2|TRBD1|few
TGTGCCAGCAGCTTTACAGGGGGCTTCACTGAAGCTTTCTTT
CASSFTGGFTEAFF
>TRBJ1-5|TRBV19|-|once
TGTGCCAGTAGTAGCCAACAGGGTCCCATCCAGCCCCAGCATTTT
CASSSQQGPIQPQHF
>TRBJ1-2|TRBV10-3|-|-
TGTGCCATCCGACTCGACCCGGGGGAAAGTGGCTACACCTTC
CAIRLDPGESGYTF
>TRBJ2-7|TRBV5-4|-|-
TGTGCCAGCAGCTTGGTTGGAAGCTCCTACGAGCAGTACTTC
CASSLVGSSYEQYF
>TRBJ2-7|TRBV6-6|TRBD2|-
TGTGCCAGCAGTTCCCCGGGACGGGGGGGGTACTTC
CASSSPGRGGYF
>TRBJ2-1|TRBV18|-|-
TGTGCCAGCTCACCACCGACAGTGAGCTCCTACAATGAGCAGTTCTTC
CASSPPTVSSYNEQFF
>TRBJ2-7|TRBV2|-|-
TGTGCCAGCAGTGAAAGGGGGCCGGGACTAGCCTACGAGCAGTACTTC
CASSERGPGLAYEQYF
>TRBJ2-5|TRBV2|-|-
TGTGCCAGCAGCAAGGGTGAGACCCAGTACTTC
CASSKGETQYF